This T cell receptor (beta chain) was sequenced during a study of blood T cell repertoires in COVID-19. Across the study: Specimens from acute and convalescent COVID-19 originated in the United States, Italy and Spain. Nucleic acid was either cDNA or gDNA, and it came from T cells, B-cell-depleted T cells, or PBMCs.

The CDR3 loop spans 14 amino acids. V lost 2 bases and J lost 9; bases outside the gene matches: 7. CDR1 and CDR2 (germline): SGHRS, YFSETQ. Authors' methods: Amplification of reference gene primers was used by the study to estimate nucleated cell counts. The repertoire was sequenced with immunoSEQ multiplex PCR; TCRdb's copy has only in-frame clones and lacks some. V and J calls and clone size are those listed in that table; D and trimming were worked out from the DNA. The sample yields tens of thousands of clones, 75% to 80% seen once. The sample comprised peripheral blood. The chain carries TRBV5-1 and TRBJ2-1; 8 nucleotides match TRBD2. This clonotype was obtained from a human donor in a cohort sampled during active COVID-19. The DNA for the CDR3 is TGCGCCAGCAGCTTAATCCGGGAGGGGAGTGAGCAGTTCTTC. This translates into CASSLIREGSEQFF.